The 27 T cell receptor beta chains in this list originate from one sample, sequenced in a study of blood T cells in healthy people across ages (dated by TCRdb to between 2014 and 2017). The library was obtained by 5' RACE. Instrument used: Illumina HiSeq 2500. A second PCR of about 7 to 12 cycles was performed with a sample-barcoded 5' primer and a J-beta primer mix. The raw public data were reprocessed by TCRdb itself: fastp quality trimming at Q25, MiXCR clonotype calling, in-frame beta chains only. Merged by CDR3 protein, the rows form single entries marked with the most common genes and DNA. The sample table records 1.5 million to 2 million distinct CDR3 sequences; about 30% of these occur just once. The ten largest make up 7.7% of the sample. The sequencing sample was made of blood. These receptors all come from a woman aged 30 to 39 in good health.

The rearrangement links TRBV20-1 to TRBJ2-3; D may correspond to TRBD1 or TRBD2 (5 bases each). The V and J ends lost 6 bases and 1 base respectively, with 14 bases between them. Germline assignment: CDR1 DFQATT and CDR2 SNEGSKA (reference sequence). The CDR3 has 14 amino acids. CDR3 sequence: CSAWDPWGTDTQYF. The CDR3 coding sequence is TGCAGTGCCTGGGACCCCTGGGGCACAGATACGCAGTATTTT.

This clonotype appeared a few times. The chain joins TRBV2 to TRBJ2-5; the match to TRBD2 covers 9 bases. Germline loops: CDR1 SNHLY, CDR2 FYNNEI. This CDR3 region has 13 residues. Trimming at V came to 6 bases and at J to 7 bases, leaving 6 bases not matched to a gene. The CDR3 region has the DNA TGTGCCAGCAGGCCGACTAGCGGAGGGACCCAGTACTTC. Translating it yields CASRPTSGGTQYF.

The rearrangement uses TRBV5-1 and TRBJ2-1; D possibly corresponds to TRBD1 (6 bases). V dropped 3 bases and J dropped 2 bases, with 12 bases sitting between them. The CDR3 loop spans 15 amino acids. CDR1 and CDR2 (germline): SGHRS, YFSETQ. CDR3 loop: CASSSQGRTYNEQFF. The CDR3 DNA reads as TGCGCCAGCAGCTCCCAGGGGCGGACCTACAATGAGCAGTTCTTC.

The chain couples TRBV14 to TRBJ1-5; no clear D. V lost 4 bases and J lost 8, with 24 bases in between. Germline assignment: CDR1 SGHDN and CDR2 FVKESK. The CDR3 has 17 residues. DNA for the CDR3: TGTGCCAGCAGCCCTGGCAGTTTGGGTGGATGGGTGGAGCCCCAGCATTTT. Translating gives CASSPGSLGGWVEPQHF.

The CDR3 is CASSQVSGGRTEAFF. CDR3 coding DNA: TGTGCCAGCAGCCAAGTTTCAGGGGGCAGGACTGAAGCTTTCTTT. V gene TRBV3-1 combines with J gene TRBJ1-1, with TRBD1 identical over 8 bases. The length of the CDR3 is 15 residues. With 1 base clipped from V and 5 bases from J, the junction kept 6 bases outside the gene matches. Germline V gene sequence: CDR1 LGHDT, CDR2 YNNKEL (reference sequence).

The chain joins TRBV9 to TRBJ1-4; D remains ambiguous. This CDR3 is 14 amino acids long. Per the germline V gene, CDR1 is SGDLS and CDR2 is YYNGEE. Trimming cost V 6 bases and J 8 bases, with 17 bases left between them. In DNA, the CDR3 is TGTGCCAGCATGGTGGCCCATCAAATGGAAAAACTGTTTTTT. Translation gives CASMVAHQMEKLFF.

The chain joins TRBV4-3 to TRBJ2-7; TRBD1 matches 11 bases. This CDR3 comprises 17 residues. V shed 3 bases, J shed 3 bases, and the junction held 10 bases outside the gene matches. Looked up from germline, CDR1 is LGHNA and CDR2 is YSLEER. CDR3 DNA: TGCGCCAGCAGCCAGATGCTCCCGGGACAGGGGGACTACGAGCAGTACTTC. Protein sequence: CASSQMLPGQGDYEQYF.

V is TRBV12-3 or TRBV12-4 and J is TRBJ2-3; perhaps TRBD2 as D (5 bases). Trimming took off 7 bases at V and 4 bases at J, with 12 bases between the two ends. This CDR3 has 13 residues. The CDR3 region has the DNA TGTGCCAGCACCACCTGGAGGTCAGATACGCAGTATTTT. This gives the protein CASTTWRSDTQYF.

The DNA of the CDR3 is TGTGCCAGCAGGGGCGGGTGGAGCTCCTATAATTCACCCCTCCACTTT. It yields the protein CASRGGWSSYNSPLHF. The chain has TRBV12-3 or TRBV12-4 and TRBJ1-6; D is unclear. The V end lost 6 bases, the J end lost 0 bases, and 12 bases lay between the germline ends. This CDR3 region has 16 residues.

The rearrangement joins TRBV2 to TRBJ2-2; maybe TRBD2 (6 bases). The V gene lost 8 bases and the J gene lost 5 bases, with 12 bases spanning the gap. The CDR3 runs 13 residues. CDR1 and CDR2 from the germline V gene are SNHLY and FYNNEI. The CDR3, as DNA: TGTGCCAGCCGGCTCCGGGAGACCGGGGAGCTGTTTTTT. This codes for CASRLRETGELFF. The complete variable domain, with remaining parts taken from reference TRBV2 and TRBJ2-2, reads EPEVTQTPSHQVTQMGQEVILRCVPISNHLYFYWYRQILGQKVEFLVSFYNNEISEKSEIFDDQFSVERPDGSNFTLKIRSTKLEDSAMYFCASRLRETGELFFGEGSRLTVL.

The CDR3 coding sequence is TGCAGCGATGCAGATAACTCCTACGAGCAGTACTTC. Translating gives CSDADNSYEQYF. The chain is built from TRBV29-1 and TRBJ2-7; D unresolved. The V gene lost 7 bases and the J gene lost 0 bases, with 10 bases spanning the gap. Germline V gene data show CDR1 as SQVTM and CDR2 as ANQGSEA. This CDR3 has 12 amino acids.

The chain carries TRBV29-1 and TRBJ2-1; 12 nucleotides line up with TRBD1. The CDR3 sequence is 16 residues long. The germline CDR1 and CDR2 sequences are SQVTM and ANQGSEA. Trimming cost V 4 bases and J 4 bases; bases outside gene matches: 8. The CDR3 region is CSVALPGQGAYNEQFF. The CDR3 coding sequence is TGCAGCGTTGCCCTTCCGGGACAGGGGGCTTACAATGAGCAGTTCTTC.

In its sample, this clonotype was seen a few times. The limits of the CDR3 on the DNA are not certain, so only TCRdb's listed CDR3 is given. The CDR3 loop reads CASSSSLGDGFYEQYF. The rearrangement uses TRBV12-3 or TRBV12-4 and TRBJ2-7; TRBD1 is the table's D call and was not checked against the DNA. The CDR3 is 16 residues long, counting both termini.

This clonotype was detected many times. The V gene is TRBV7-6, the J gene TRBJ2-1; D is perhaps TRBD2 (5 bases). V was trimmed by 4 bases and J by 10 bases, leaving 8 bases between them. CDR1 is SGHVS and CDR2 is FNYEAQ in the germline V gene. CDR3 length equals 11 residues. This CDR3 reads CASSSDLEQFF. CDR3 bases: TGTGCCAGCAGCTCGGACTTAGAGCAGTTCTTC.

The V and J genes are TRBV19 and TRBJ1-2; tentatively, D is TRBD1 (6 bases). This CDR3 has 13 amino acids. Germline CDR1 and CDR2: LNHDA and SQIVND (reference sequence). Trimming shortened V by 4 bases and J by 8 bases, and 14 bases separated the two germline ends. The CDR3 is CASSTDSHSGYTF. The CDR3 DNA follows: TGTGCCAGTAGTACGGACAGTCACTCCGGCTACACCTTC.

The rearrangement links TRBV29-1 to TRBJ2-3; D may be TRBD2 (7 bases). The ends were cut back, 4 bases at V and 3 bases at J, with 20 bases in the middle. The CDR3 is made up of 16 amino acids. Germline CDR1 is SQVTM and CDR2 is ANQGSEA. The CDR3 region is CSVAGGQRGGTDTQYF. As DNA, the CDR3 is TGCAGCGTTGCGGGGGGCCAACGAGGGGGAACAGATACGCAGTATTTT.

In its sample, this clonotype was seen a few times. The chain is built from TRBV7-9 and TRBJ1-6; D ambiguous. Looked up from germline, CDR1 is SEHNR and CDR2 is FQNEAQ (reference sequence). This CDR3 spans 14 amino acids. Trimming stripped 7 bases from V and 6 bases from J, with 13 bases between. The CDR3 is CASTKENTNSPLHF. CDR3 DNA sequence: TGTGCCAGCACCAAGGAGAATACTAATTCACCCCTCCACTTT. The whole variable domain, remainder taken from reference TRBV7-9 and TRBJ1-6, is DTGVSQNPRHKITKRGQNVTFRCDPISEHNRLYWYRQTLGQGPEFLTYFQNEAQLEKSRLLSDRFSAERPKGSFSTLEIQRTEQGDSAMYLCASTKENTNSPLHFGNGTRLTVT.

CDR3 region: CASSIDVGQSYEQYF. For the CDR3, the DNA is TGTGCCAGTAGTATAGACGTCGGTCAGTCCTACGAGCAGTACTTC. The chain employs TRBV19 and TRBJ2-7; D is ambiguous. Trimming left V 0 bases short and J 1 base short, with 10 bases between. Germline CDR1 and CDR2: LNHDA and SQIVND (reference sequence). This CDR3 is built from 15 residues.

For the CDR3, the DNA is TGCAGTGCTCCCCCCACAGGGGGCGTGAACACTGAAGCTTTCTTT. This encodes CSAPPTGGVNTEAFF. The chain carries TRBV20-1 and TRBJ1-1, with 9 nucleotides matching TRBD1. The CDR3 extends over 15 amino acids. With V trimmed by 5 bases and J by 0 bases, 7 bases remained unmatched. Germline CDR1 DFQATT, CDR2 SNEGSKA (reference sequence).

The V gene is TRBV6-2 or TRBV6-3, the J gene TRBJ2-1; D is uncertain. The CDR3 loop spans 13 amino acids. V was cut by 7 bases and J by 8 bases, with 15 bases left in between. The germline V gene has CDR1 MNHEY and CDR2 SVGEGT. The CDR3 region has the DNA TGTGCCAGCACCTCCGGGTCCGAGGATGAGCAGTTCTTC. Translated, it gives CASTSGSEDEQFF.

The genes are TRBV7-3 and TRBJ1-1, with TRBD1 identical over 7 bases. Looked up from germline, CDR1 is SGHTA and CDR2 is FQGTGA. With V trimmed by 3 bases and J by 6 bases, 7 bases remained unmatched. CDR3 length: 14 residues. CDR3 loop: CASSFSDRSSEAFF. CDR3 coding DNA: TGTGCCAGCAGCTTCTCGGACAGGTCGTCTGAAGCTTTCTTT.

There are a few counts of this clonotype. The chain carries TRBV12-3 or TRBV12-4 and TRBJ1-3; possible D gene TRBD1, 5 bases. V was clipped by 5 bases and J by 9 bases, with 14 bases between them. CDR3 size: 13 residues. The CDR3 loop is CASSPLRGGTIYF. DNA for the CDR3: TGTGCCAGCAGTCCTTTACGGGGGGGCACCATATATTTT.

This clonotype was seen more than once but under ten times. The chain links TRBV24-1 to TRBJ2-6; either TRBD1 or TRBD2 may supply D (5 bases each). CDR1 and CDR2 (germline): KGHDR, SFDVKD. The CDR3 covers 18 residues. The ends were cut back, 4 bases at V and 0 bases at J, with 15 bases in the middle. The CDR3 region is CATSEAGMGTSGANVLTF. CDR3 nucleotide sequence: TGTGCCACCAGTGAAGCAGGGATGGGGACCTCTGGGGCCAACGTCCTGACTTTC.

This clonotype was observed a handful of times. The V and J genes are TRBV12-3 or TRBV12-4 and TRBJ2-4; D not certain. CDR3 size: 14 residues. Deletions cut 3 bases from V and 0 bases from J, with 6 bases between. The CDR3 coding sequence is TGTGCCAGCAGTTTTTCCCTAGCCAAAAACATTCAGTACTTC. It is translated as CASSFSLAKNIQYF.

Comments on this clonotype: At one of its ends the junction is not consistent with the germline gene, which may arise from a read error. V is TRBV12-3 or TRBV12-4 and J is TRBJ2-1; 9 bases align to TRBD2. The CDR3 is 14 residues long. The CDR3: CANRVSGGYNERFF. CDR3 DNA: TGTGCCAACAGGGTTAGCGGGGGATACAATGAGCGGTTCTTC.

This clonotype was observed a few times. The genes are TRBV30 and TRBJ1-5, with D possibly TRBD1 on 5 matching bases. The ends were cut back, 0 bases at V and 4 bases at J, with 7 bases in the middle. The V gene's germline CDR1 is GTSNPN and CDR2 SVGIG (reference sequence). This CDR3 contains 13 residues. CDR3 DNA sequence: TGTGCCTGGAGTGTACAGGTGAATCAGCCCCAGCATTTT. Encoded protein: CAWSVQVNQPQHF.

The chain couples TRBV19 to TRBJ2-3, with 9 bases aligning to TRBD2. From germline, CDR1 is LNHDA and CDR2 SQIVND (reference sequence). V shed 4 bases, J shed 2 bases, and the junction held 7 bases outside the gene matches. This CDR3 has 16 residues. CDR3 bases: TGTGCCAGTAGTAAGAACCTAGCGGGGTTCACAGATACGCAGTATTTT. This sequence encodes CASSKNLAGFTDTQYF.